There are a few counts of the clone carrying this TCR beta chain. Sample-barcoded 5' priming and a J-beta primer mix drove a second PCR of roughly 6 to 12 cycles. Paired-end reads containing CDR3 totaled no fewer than 2.5 million for each sample. A single record per CDR3 protein comes from TCRdb applying MiXCR to the 5' RACE reads. Here the sample spans about 760,000 distinct CDR3 sequences, approximately 25% being singletons. The data were taken from a study of blood T cells in healthy people across ages. Trimming left V 4 bases short and J 8 bases short, with 12 bases between. This CDR3 contains 13 residues. Germline CDR1 reads SGHTA; CDR2 reads FQGNSA. The sample providers were healthy Caucasian people from Russia, aged roughly 6 to 90. This sample was also put to use in a study of T cells of mothers and their children. Per that paper: From each mother came over 8 million TCR beta CDR3 reads, and from each child came 2.5 million to 3.5 million. Overlap ran slightly, non-significantly higher for related than unrelated mother-child pairs.

Sequenced material: blood. The rearrangement uses TRBV7-2 and TRBJ1-3; maybe TRBD1 (5 bases). The clonotype originates from a boy aged 5-17 years in good health. The CDR3 bases are TGTGCCAGCAGCTCGACAGAGACGGACACCATATATTTT. Amino acids: CASSSTETDTIYF. The whole variable domain, filled in from reference TRBV7-2 and TRBJ1-3, reads GAGVSQSPSNKVTEKGKDVELRCDPISGHTALYWYRQSLGQGLEFLIYFQGNSAPDKSGLPSDRFSAERTGGSVSTLTIQRTQQEDSAVYLCASSSTETDTIYFGEGSWLTVV.